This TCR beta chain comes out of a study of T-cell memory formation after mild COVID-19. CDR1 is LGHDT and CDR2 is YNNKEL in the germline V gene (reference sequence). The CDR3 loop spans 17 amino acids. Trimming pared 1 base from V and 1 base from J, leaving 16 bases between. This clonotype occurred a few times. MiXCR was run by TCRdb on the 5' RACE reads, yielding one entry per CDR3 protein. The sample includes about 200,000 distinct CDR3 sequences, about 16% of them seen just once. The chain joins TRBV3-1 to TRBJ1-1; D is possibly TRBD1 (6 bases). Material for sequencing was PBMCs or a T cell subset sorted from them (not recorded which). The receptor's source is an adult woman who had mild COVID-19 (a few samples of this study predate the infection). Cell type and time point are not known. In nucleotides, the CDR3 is TGTGCCAGCAGCCAAGTAGGGGGATTCGATTGGAACACTGAAGCTTTCTTT. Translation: CASSQVGGFDWNTEAFF.